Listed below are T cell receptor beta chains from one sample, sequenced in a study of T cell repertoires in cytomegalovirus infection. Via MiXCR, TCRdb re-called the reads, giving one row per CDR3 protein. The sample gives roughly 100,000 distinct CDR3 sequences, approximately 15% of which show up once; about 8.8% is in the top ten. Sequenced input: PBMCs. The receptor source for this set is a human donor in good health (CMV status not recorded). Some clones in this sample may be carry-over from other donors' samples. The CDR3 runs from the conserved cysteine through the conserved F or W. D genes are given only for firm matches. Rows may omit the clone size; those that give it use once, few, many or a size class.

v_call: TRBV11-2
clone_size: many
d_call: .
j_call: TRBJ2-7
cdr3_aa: CASSLDRQSYEQYF
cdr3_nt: TGTGCCAGCAGCTTAGATAGACAGAGCTACGAGCAGTACTTC

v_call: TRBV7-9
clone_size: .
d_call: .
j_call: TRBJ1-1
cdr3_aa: CASSPGYRGMNTEAFF
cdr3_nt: TGTGCCAGCAGCCCTGGCTATCGGGGTATGAACACTGAAGCTTTCTTT

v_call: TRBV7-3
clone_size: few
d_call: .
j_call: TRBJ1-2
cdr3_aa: CASSLYPSSNYGYTF
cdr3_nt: TGTGCCAGCAGCTTATATCCTTCTTCTAACTATGGCTACACCTTC

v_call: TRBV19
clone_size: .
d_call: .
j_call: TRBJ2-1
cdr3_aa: CASSATGIHEQFF
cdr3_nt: TGTGCCAGTAGTGCCACAGGGATCCATGAGCAGTTCTTC

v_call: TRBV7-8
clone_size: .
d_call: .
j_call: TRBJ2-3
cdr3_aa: CASSLEGPRDTQYF
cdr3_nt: TGTGCCAGCAGCTTAGAGGGCCCGCGGGATACGCAGTATTTT

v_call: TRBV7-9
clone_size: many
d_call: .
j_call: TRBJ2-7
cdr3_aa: CASSRHPYEQYF
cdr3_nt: TGTGCCAGCAGCCGCCACCCCTACGAGCAGTACTTC

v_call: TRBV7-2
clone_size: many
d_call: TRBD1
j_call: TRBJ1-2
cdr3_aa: CASSSSGTGLGYTF
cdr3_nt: TGTGCCAGCAGCTCGTCCGGGACAGGGCTTGGCTACACCTTC

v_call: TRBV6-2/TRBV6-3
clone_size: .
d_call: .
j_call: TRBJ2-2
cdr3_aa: CASSYGMGGPNTGELFF
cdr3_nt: TGTGCCAGCAGTTACGGGATGGGGGGGCCGAACACCGGGGAGCTGTTTTTT

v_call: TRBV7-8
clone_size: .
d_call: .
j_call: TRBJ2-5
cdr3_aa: CASSAVRGDQETQYF
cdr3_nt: TGTGCCAGCAGCGCCGTAAGGGGGGACCAAGAGACCCAGTACTTC

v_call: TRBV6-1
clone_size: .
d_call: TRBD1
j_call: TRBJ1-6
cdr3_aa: CASRRGQGNSPLHF
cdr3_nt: TGTGCCAGCAGGCGGGGACAGGGGAATTCACCCCTCCACTTT

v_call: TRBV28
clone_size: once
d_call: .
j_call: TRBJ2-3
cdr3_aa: CASSQQIGLTQYF
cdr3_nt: TGTGCCAGCAGTCAACAGATAGGGCTAACGCAGTATTTT

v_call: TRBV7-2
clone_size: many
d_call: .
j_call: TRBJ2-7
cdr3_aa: CASSSWVSYEQYF
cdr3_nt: TGTGCCAGCAGCTCCTGGGTGTCCTACGAGCAGTACTTC

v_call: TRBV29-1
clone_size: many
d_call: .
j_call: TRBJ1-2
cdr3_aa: CSAGPDVYYGYTF
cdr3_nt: TGCAGCGCCGGACCAGACGTGTACTATGGCTACACCTTC

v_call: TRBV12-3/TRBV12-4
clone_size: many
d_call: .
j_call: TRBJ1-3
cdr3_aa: CASRVTGRSSGNTIYF
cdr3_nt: TGTGCCAGCAGGGTTACAGGACGATCGTCTGGAAACACCATATATTTT

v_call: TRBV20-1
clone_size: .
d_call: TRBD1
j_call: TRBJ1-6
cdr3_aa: CSARDLQGTPLHF
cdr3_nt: TGCAGTGCTAGAGATCTACAGGGGACACCCCTCCACTTT

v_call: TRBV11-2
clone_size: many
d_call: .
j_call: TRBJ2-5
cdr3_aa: CASSPLTTLMETQYF
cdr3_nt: TGTGCCAGCAGCCCCCTTACGACCCTAATGGAGACCCAGTACTTC

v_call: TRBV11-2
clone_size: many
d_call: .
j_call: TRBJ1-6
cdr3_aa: CASSLDQKRRAPLHF
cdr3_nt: TGTGCCAGCAGCTTAGATCAAAAACGGCGGGCACCCCTCCACTTT

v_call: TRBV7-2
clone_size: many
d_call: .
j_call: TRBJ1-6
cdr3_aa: CASSLGGGDNSPLHF
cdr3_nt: TGTGCCAGCAGCTTAGGGGGCGGCGATAATTCACCCCTCCACTTT

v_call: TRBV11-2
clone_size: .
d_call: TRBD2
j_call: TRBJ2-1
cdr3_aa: CASSQKRGGLDEQFF
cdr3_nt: TGTGCCAGCAGCCAAAAGCGGGGGGGCCTGGATGAGCAGTTCTTC

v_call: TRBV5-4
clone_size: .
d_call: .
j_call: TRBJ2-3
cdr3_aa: CASSPAGTPRSDTQYF
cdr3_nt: TGTGCCAGCAGCCCTGCGGGGACACCCCGTTCAGATACGCAGTATTTT

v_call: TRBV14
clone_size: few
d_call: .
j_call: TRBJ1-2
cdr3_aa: CASRRRGDRGYTF
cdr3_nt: TGTGCCAGCAGACGCCGGGGGGACCGCGGCTACACCTTC

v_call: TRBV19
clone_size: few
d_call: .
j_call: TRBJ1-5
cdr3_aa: CASSMGGELQPQHF
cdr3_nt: TGTGCCAGTAGTATGGGAGGGGAGCTACAGCCCCAGCATTTT

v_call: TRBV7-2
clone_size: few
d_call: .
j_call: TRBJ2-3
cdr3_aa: CASSLWRRSTDTQYF
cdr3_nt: TGTGCCAGCAGCTTGTGGCGCAGGAGCACAGATACGCAGTATTTT

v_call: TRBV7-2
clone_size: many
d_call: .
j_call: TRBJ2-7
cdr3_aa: CASRSRQVSYEQYF
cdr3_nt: TGTGCCAGCAGGTCTAGACAGGTCTCCTACGAGCAGTACTTC

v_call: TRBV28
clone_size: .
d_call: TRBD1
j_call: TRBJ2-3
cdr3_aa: CATYEGQGGTDTQYF
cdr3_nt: TGTGCCACGTACGAGGGACAGGGGGGCACAGATACGCAGTATTTT

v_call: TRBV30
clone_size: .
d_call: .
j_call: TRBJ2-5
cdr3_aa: CAWSVGGEETQYF
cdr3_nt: TGTGCCTGGAGTGTAGGCGGGGAAGAGACCCAGTACTTC

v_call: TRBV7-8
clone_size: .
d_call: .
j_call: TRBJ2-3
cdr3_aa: CASSQTGAGTRGADTQYF
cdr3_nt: TGTGCCAGCAGCCAAACAGGGGCTGGGACTAGGGGTGCAGATACGCAGTATTTT

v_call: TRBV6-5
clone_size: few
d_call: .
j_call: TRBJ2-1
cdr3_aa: CASSVDWSSYNEQFF
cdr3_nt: TGTGCCAGCAGTGTAGACTGGAGCTCCTACAATGAGCAGTTCTTC

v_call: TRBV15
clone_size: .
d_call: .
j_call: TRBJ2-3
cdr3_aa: CATSSTLADTQYF
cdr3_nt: TGTGCCACCAGCAGCACCTTGGCAGATACGCAGTATTTT

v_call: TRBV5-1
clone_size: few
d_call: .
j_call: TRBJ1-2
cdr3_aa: CASSMGTSGGYGYTF
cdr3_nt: TGCGCCAGCAGCATGGGGACGTCGGGCGGCTATGGCTACACCTTC

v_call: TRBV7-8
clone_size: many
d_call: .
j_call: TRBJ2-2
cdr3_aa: CASSLVREGGELFF
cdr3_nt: TGTGCCAGCAGCTTAGTCAGGGAAGGCGGGGAGCTGTTTTTT

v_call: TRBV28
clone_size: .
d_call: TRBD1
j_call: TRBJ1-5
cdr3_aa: CASSPTGQGYNQPQHF
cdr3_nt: TGTGCCAGCAGTCCTACAGGACAGGGATACAATCAGCCCCAGCATTTT

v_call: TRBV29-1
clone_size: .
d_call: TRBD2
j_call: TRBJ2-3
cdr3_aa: CSVESGGASDTQYF
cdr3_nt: TGCAGCGTTGAGAGCGGGGGGGCTTCAGATACGCAGTATTTT

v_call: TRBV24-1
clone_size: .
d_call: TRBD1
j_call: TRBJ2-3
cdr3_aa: CATSDPGTGGTDTQYF
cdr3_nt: TGTGCCACCAGTGACCCCGGGACAGGGGGCACAGATACGCAGTATTTT

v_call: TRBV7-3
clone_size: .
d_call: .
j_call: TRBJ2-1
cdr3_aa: CASSLGGEQFF
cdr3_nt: TGTGCCAGCAGCTTAGGAGGGGAGCAGTTCTTC

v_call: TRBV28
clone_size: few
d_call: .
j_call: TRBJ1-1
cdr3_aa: CASSFGGQLEAFF
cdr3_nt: TGTGCCAGCAGTTTTGGGGGGCAACTTGAAGCTTTCTTT

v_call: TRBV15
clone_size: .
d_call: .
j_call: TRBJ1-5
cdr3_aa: CATSSQDNQPQHF
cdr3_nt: TGTGCCACCAGCAGCCAGGATAATCAGCCCCAGCATTTT

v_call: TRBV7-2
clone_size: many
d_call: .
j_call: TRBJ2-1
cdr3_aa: CASSLIPGVYNEQFF
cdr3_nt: TGTGCCAGCAGCTTAATACCGGGGGTATACAATGAGCAGTTCTTC

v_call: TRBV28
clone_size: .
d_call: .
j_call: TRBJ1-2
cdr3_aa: CASSSTDIPFYGYTF
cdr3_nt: TGTGCCAGCAGTTCCACGGACATTCCTTTCTATGGCTACACCTTC

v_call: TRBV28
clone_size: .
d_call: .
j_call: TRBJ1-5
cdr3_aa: CASSYPSIGDNQPQHF
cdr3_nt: TGTGCCAGCAGTTACCCGAGTATAGGGGACAATCAGCCCCAGCATTTT

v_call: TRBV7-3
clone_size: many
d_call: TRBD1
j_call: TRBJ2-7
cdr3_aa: CASSRTGGQSYEQYF
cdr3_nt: TGTGCCAGCAGTCGGACAGGGGGACAATCCTACGAGCAGTACTTC

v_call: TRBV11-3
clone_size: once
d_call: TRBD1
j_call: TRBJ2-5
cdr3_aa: CASSTGQGEMETQYF
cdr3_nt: TGTGCCAGCAGCACGGGACAGGGGGAGATGGAGACCCAGTACTTC

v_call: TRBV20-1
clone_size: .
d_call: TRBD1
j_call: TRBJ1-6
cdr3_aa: CSARTDREPKYNSPLHF
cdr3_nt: TGCAGTGCTAGGACTGACAGGGAACCTAAGTATAATTCACCCCTCCACTTT

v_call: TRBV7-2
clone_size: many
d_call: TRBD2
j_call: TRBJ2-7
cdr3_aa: CASSPGGSLSSYEQYF
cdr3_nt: TGTGCCAGCAGCCCGGGAGGTTCTTTAAGCTCCTACGAGCAGTACTTC

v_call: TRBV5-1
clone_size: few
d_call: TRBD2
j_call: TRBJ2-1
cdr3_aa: CASSLDASGGREQFF
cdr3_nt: TGCGCCAGCAGCTTGGACGCTAGCGGGGGTCGTGAGCAGTTCTTC

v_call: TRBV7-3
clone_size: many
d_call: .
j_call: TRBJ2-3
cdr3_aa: CASRGGLSTDTQYF
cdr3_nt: TGTGCCAGCAGAGGCGGCCTCAGCACAGATACGCAGTATTTT

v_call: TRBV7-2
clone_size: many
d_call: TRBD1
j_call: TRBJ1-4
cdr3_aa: CASSFPTGGGISEKLFF
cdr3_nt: TGTGCCAGCAGCTTCCCAACAGGGGGCGGAATAAGTGAAAAACTGTTTTTT

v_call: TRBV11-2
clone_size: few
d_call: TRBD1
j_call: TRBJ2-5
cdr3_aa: CASRVPGQGQETQYF
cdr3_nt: TGTGCCAGCAGGGTTCCGGGACAGGGACAAGAGACCCAGTACTTC

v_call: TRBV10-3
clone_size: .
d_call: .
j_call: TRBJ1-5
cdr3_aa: CAIRGTGQPQHF
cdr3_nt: TGTGCCATCAGAGGGACCGGTCAGCCCCAGCATTTT

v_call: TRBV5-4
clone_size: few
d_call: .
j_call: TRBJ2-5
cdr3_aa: CASSFAPSVTSQETQYF
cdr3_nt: TGTGCCAGCAGCTTCGCACCTAGCGTGACTAGCCAAGAGACCCAGTACTTC

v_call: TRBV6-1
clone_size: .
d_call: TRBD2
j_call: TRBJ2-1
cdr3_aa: CASRGWRGGNNEQFF
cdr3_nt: TGTGCCAGCAGGGGTTGGCGGGGGGGAAACAATGAGCAGTTCTTC

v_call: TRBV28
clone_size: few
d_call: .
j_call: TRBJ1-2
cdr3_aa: CASSQRTAYYGYTF
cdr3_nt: TGTGCCAGCAGTCAGAGGACCGCATACTATGGCTACACCTTC

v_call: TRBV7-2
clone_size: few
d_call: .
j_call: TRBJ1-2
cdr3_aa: CASSGERGRNGYTF
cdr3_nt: TGTGCCAGCAGCGGAGAGAGGGGGAGGAATGGCTACACCTTC

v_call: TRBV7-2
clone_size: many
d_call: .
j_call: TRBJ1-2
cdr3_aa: CASSSGTAWDGYTF
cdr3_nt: TGTGCCAGCAGCTCCGGGACTGCTTGGGATGGCTACACCTTC